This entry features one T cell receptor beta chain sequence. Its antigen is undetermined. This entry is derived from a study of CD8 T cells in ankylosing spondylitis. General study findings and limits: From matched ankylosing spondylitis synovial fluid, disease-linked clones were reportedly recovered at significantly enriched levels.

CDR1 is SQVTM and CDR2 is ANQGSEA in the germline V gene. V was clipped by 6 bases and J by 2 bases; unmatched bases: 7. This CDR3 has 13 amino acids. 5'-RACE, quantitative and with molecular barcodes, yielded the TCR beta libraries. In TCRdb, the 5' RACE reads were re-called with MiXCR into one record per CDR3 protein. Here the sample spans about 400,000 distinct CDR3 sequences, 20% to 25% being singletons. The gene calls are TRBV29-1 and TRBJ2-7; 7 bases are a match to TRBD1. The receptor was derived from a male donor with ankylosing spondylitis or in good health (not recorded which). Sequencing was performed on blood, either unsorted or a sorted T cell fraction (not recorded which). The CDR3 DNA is TGCAGCGTGGTGACAGGGATCGCCTACGAGCAGTACTTC. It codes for CSVVTGIAYEQYF.